A single T cell receptor beta chain is shown here with its context. No antigen is known for it. This CDR3 spans 14 amino acids. V gave up 3 bases and J gave up 4 bases, with 10 bases separating them. The germline V gene has CDR1 LGHNA and CDR2 YNFKEQ. Thyroid surgery had not been preceded by any treatment in any patient. The sample originates from a study of metastatic and nonmetastatic thyroid tumors. Overall study context: A comparison of repertoires was made across blood and tumor or nodule tissue from malignant and benign thyroid patients.

Study-level points and caveats: According to reports, the diversity of TCR beta was significantly higher in malignant thyroid tumors than in benign nodules, and this held in both blood and tumor samples.

Original processing notes: A papillary thyroid cancer distant-metastasis classifier was built from CDR3 differences across clinicopathological groups. TCRdb reprocessed the PCR reads using MiXCR. Here the V and J calls rest on TCRdb's processing, not on the authors' analysis. Among under 20,000 clones listed, approximately 30% were seen once. The sequence came from a female donor with papillary thyroid cancer or a benign thyroid nodule (not recorded which). Some clones in this sample may be carry-over from other donors' samples. The V gene is TRBV4-2, the J gene TRBJ2-1; a weak D match, TRBD1 (5 bases). The sequenced sample was adjacent normal tissue. CDR3 in amino acids: CASSQDAGYNEQFF. CDR3 in DNA: TGTGCCAGCAGCCAGGATGCAGGGTACAATGAGCAGTTCTTC.